This T cell receptor beta chain was sequenced in a study of blood T cell repertoires in COVID-19. Whole-study context: T cells, B-cell-depleted T cells, or PBMCs supplied cDNA or gDNA.

Profiling relied on immunoSEQ multiplex PCR, and the TCRdb table lists in-frame clones only, not all of them. The sample carries about 120,000 clones, around 80% recorded once. The V gene's germline CDR1 is ENHRY and CDR2 SYGVKD. The CDR3 contains 13 residues. V lost 4 bases to trimming and J lost 0 bases, with 4 bases between them. The Seattle patients joined while their infection was active and were tracked longitudinally afterward. The sample consisted of peripheral blood. The chain joins TRBV10-3 to TRBJ1-5; D unresolved. The receptor was derived from a man between 25 and 39 years old with COVID-19, enrolled during active disease. CDR3 coding DNA: TGTGCCATCAGTGGGGCTAGCAATCAGCCCCAGCATTTT. Translating gives CAISGASNQPQHF.